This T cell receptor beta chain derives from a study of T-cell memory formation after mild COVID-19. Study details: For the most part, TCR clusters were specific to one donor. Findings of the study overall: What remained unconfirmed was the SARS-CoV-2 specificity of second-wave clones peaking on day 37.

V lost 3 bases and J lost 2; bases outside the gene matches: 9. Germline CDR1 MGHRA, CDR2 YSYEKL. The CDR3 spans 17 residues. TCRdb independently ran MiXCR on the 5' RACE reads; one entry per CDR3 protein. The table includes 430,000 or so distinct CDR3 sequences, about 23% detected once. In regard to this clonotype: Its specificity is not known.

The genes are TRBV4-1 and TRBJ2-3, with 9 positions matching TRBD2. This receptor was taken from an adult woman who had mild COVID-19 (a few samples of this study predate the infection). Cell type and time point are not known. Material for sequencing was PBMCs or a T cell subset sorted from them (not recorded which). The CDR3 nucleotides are TGCGCCAGCAGCCACGGGAGGACTAGCGTTTTCACAGATACGCAGTATTTT. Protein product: CASSHGRTSVFTDTQYF.